This T cell receptor beta chain derives from a study of response to subunit inactivated influenza vaccine. Study observations and caveats: The authors offered the suggestion that each seasonal influenza vaccination recruits few new T cells.

This clonotype was detected many times. Its antigen is not known. TCRdb recomputed calls from the RT-PCR reads with MiXCR, one row per CDR3 protein. The sample consists of about 830,000 distinct CDR3 sequences, about 18% of them appearing once. The junction had 3 bases not matched to a gene; V was cut back by 7 bases and J by 9 bases. The CDR3 runs 13 residues. Germline CDR1 SQVTM, CDR2 ANQGSEA. The TCR sequence derives from a man between 50 and 59 years old who received an inactivated influenza vaccine. V gene TRBV29-1 combines with J gene TRBJ2-1; 16 bases map to TRBD2. The sample in question was PBMCs from blood, obtained around 5 days after vaccination. This CDR3 is CSAGTSGRVEQFF. DNA for the CDR3: TGCAGCGCTGGGACTAGCGGGAGGGTTGAGCAGTTCTTC.